This T cell receptor beta chain was identified during a study of blood T cell repertoires in COVID-19 (dated by TCRdb to about 2020). Background on the whole study: Collaborator samples came from the United States, Italy and Spain and covered acute and convalescent phases of COVID-19. HLA class I and class II types, where available, came from metadata supplied by the sample provider rather than from assay-based typing. A de-identified subject ID, COVID-19 status, age in years and sex were almost always included in the sample metadata. The samples were drawn from two sources: the first 160 participants of the ongoing ImmuneRACE study, and about 1,300 subjects contributed by 6 global collaborators. Subjects who had been exposed to COVID-19, were actively infected with it, or had recovered from it provided the deeply sampled blood TCRbeta repertoires that made up the dataset. The material from the prospective study consisted of cDNA or gDNA derived from T cells, B-cell-depleted T cells, or PBMCs. A freely available public database, intended as a resource for researchers studying the immune response to SARS-CoV-2, is where the repertoires were released. Findings and caveats that apply to the study as a whole: Clinical and demographic metadata were provided uncurated, with the amount varying by source and participant.

Another Seattle source contributed samples from volunteer blood donors who had recovered from COVID-19. Collaborating institutions collected whole blood in K2EDTA tubes following their own protocols. For TCRbeta analysis, collaborators shipped samples in one of three forms: frozen whole blood, isolated PBMCs, or DNA extracted from either of those sample types. The germline V gene provides CDR1 SGDLS and CDR2 YYNGEE. The CDR3, from cysteine to phenylalanine, totals 16 residues. The entry retains the CDR3 DNA only, 48 bases that are in frame from base 1. V gives up 4 bases and J gives up 1 base, and the segment between their germline ends measures 17 bases. TCRbeta CDR3 regions were amplified from genomic DNA using the immunoSEQ Assay, a bias-controlled multiplex PCR. Turning to the authors' computational methods: The number of nucleated cells in each sample was estimated by amplification of reference gene primers within the assay. To quantify the absolute abundance of each unique TCRbeta CDR3 rearrangement, sequence reads were collapsed and filtered. For each sample, productive Simpson clonality was calculated by taking the square root of Simpson's diversity index across productive rearrangements. TCRdb's version of the immuneACCESS table is confined to in-frame rearrangements and falls short of the full clone set. An unresolved V gene accounts for under half of the shortfall where checked; the remainder is of unknown origin. Clone size and V and J calls were adopted from that table, with D and trimming inferred from the DNA. This sample gives 200,000 or so clones in total; 89% of them show up just once. The top ten clones comprise 5.5% to 8% of the sample.

Points on this clone: It lacks a known antigen. The sample holds no much larger clone one base away, and base qualities are not on file.

The rearrangement combines TRBV9 with TRBJ1-2, and possibly TRBD1, on 5 matching bases. Sequencing was performed on peripheral blood. The origin of this receptor is a man aged 60 to 69 who had recovered from COVID-19. The CDR3: CASSRTSIEFNYGYTF. The DNA sequence is TGTGCCAGCAGCCGGACAAGCATTGAATTTAACTATGGCTACACCTTC.